This TCR beta chain came from a study of cytomegalovirus exposure and HLA in healthy donors. Study summary: Earlier results showed 90 million to 130 million unique TCR beta sequences derived from approximately 170 million T cells. Overall study results and limits: It is likely that the observed cluster of highly shared sequence variants was a sequencing artifact.

The PCR employed 60 Vbeta primers together with 13 Jbeta primers. Study processing details: Later, 80 million or so unique TCR beta chains were counted in an analysis, and some 11 million of them were shared. Libraries were prepared by immunoSEQ multiplex PCR; TCRdb keeps only in-frame clonotypes and omits some of them. Clone size and the V and J calls come from that table; the DNA yielded D and trimming. The top ten clones hold 8% of a sample with 240,000 or so clones, approximately 81% of them seen once. Points on this clone: As yet, its antigen is unknown.

Losses at the gene ends were 5 bases for V and 0 bases for J; bases not matched to a gene: 3. The CDR3 is made up of 15 amino acids. From germline, CDR1 is KGHSH and CDR2 LQKENI. The V and J genes are TRBV18 and TRBJ2-2, with 7 bases lining up with TRBD2. Sequenced material: PBMCs. This clonotype was obtained from a woman aged 55-75 years in good health and CMV-seropositive. CDR3 protein: CASSSGTTNTGELFF. The DNA for the CDR3 is TGTGCCAGCTCATCCGGGACTACGAACACCGGGGAGCTGTTTTTT. Full variable domain (remainder filled in from reference TRBV18 and TRBJ2-2): NAGVMQNPRHLVRRRGQEARLRCSPMKGHSHVYWYRQLPEEGLKFMVYLQKENIIDESGMPKERFSAEFPKEGPSILRIQQVVRGDSAAYFCASSSGTTNTGELFFGEGSRLTVL.